The 28 T cell receptor beta chains below were found in one sample sequenced in a study of Graves' ophthalmopathy and Graves' hyperthyroidism. Amplification of the TCR beta CDR3 regions used RNA transcripts (as template). Investigators did first-round RT-PCR with HTBI primers, then second-round multiplex PCR. TCRdb re-derived calls from the multiplex PCR reads in MiXCR, one entry per CDR3 protein. Of 500,000 to 800,000 distinct CDR3 sequences in the sample, under 50% were seen once. Source material: peripheral blood. These receptors were taken from an adult man with Graves' ophthalmopathy.

The V and J genes are TRBV25-1 and TRBJ1-4; TRBD1 matches at 10 bases. In germline, CDR1 is MGHDK, CDR2 SYGVNS. The CDR3 consists of 16 residues. J was trimmed by 8 bases and V by 2 bases; bases with no gene match: 8. CDR3 sequence reads: CASSERGTGVNEKLFF. The CDR3 DNA sequence: TGTGCCAGCAGTGAACGGGGGACAGGGGTAAACGAAAAACTGTTTTTT.

This clonotype was observed many times. The genes are TRBV20-1 and TRBJ1-5; D gene uncertain. V lost 7 bases, J lost 3 bases, and 13 bases lay in between. This CDR3 region has 13 residues. Germline CDR1 and CDR2: DFQATT and SNEGSKA (reference sequence). The CDR3 loop reads CSVRGQINQPQHF. In DNA form, the CDR3 reads TGCAGTGTAAGAGGTCAGATCAATCAGCCCCAGCATTTT.

This clonotype was found many times. The gene calls are TRBV15 and TRBJ2-2; 7 bases align to TRBD1. This CDR3 is 13 amino acids long. Unmatched junction bases numbered 5, after V lost 6 bases and J lost 7 bases. Germline V CDR1 and CDR2: LNHNV, YYDKDF (reference sequence). Here the CDR3 reads CATSPRQGGELFF. The DNA of the CDR3 is TGTGCCACCAGTCCGAGACAGGGCGGGGAGCTGTTTTTT.

The chain recombines TRBV7-2 with TRBJ1-1; maybe TRBD1 (5 bases). Germline V lookup: CDR1 SGHTA, CDR2 FQGNSA. V lost 6 bases, J lost 10 bases, and 18 bases lay in between. The CDR3 runs to 13 residues. CDR3 in amino acids: CASSSDSGTGAFF. CDR3 nucleotides: TGTGCCAGCAGTTCCGACTCCGGGACCGGAGCTTTCTTT.

Note on this clonotype: One junction end disagrees with the germline gene, perhaps due to a read error. V and J are TRBV10-3 and TRBJ1-6, with unresolved D. The germline CDR1 and CDR2 sequences are ENHRY and SYGVKD. The CDR3 is made up of 15 amino acids. The CDR3 DNA sequence: TGTGCCATCAGTGATGGTCTCGGCAGGAATTCAGCCCTCCACTTT. Its translation is CAISDGLGRNSALHF.

This clonotype occurred many times. The J gene is TRBJ2-7, the V gene TRBV25-1; D remains ambiguous. CDR3 length equals 12 residues. Trimming removed 3 bases from V and 1 base from J, with 4 bases in between. CDR1 is MGHDK and CDR2 is SYGVNS in the germline V gene. In nucleotides, the CDR3 is TGTGCCAGCAGTGACCGATCCTACGAGCAGTACTTC. Its protein product is CASSDRSYEQYF.

In this sample, this clonotype turned up many times. The rearrangement joins TRBV20-1 to TRBJ2-7; 9 nucleotides agree with TRBD2. The CDR3 has 14 residues. The V and J ends lost 6 bases and 0 bases, in that order; junction bases with no gene match: 6. The germline CDR1 and CDR2 sequences are DFQATT and SNEGSKA (reference sequence). CDR3 residues: CSAEGGGASYEQYF. The DNA of the CDR3 is TGCAGTGCCGAAGGCGGGGGGGCCTCCTACGAGCAGTACTTC.

This clonotype was counted many times. The chain is built from TRBV19 and TRBJ1-1, with D maybe TRBD1 (5 bases). CDR1 and CDR2 from the germline V gene are LNHDA and SQIVND (reference sequence). The ends were cut back, 7 bases at V and 4 bases at J, with 10 bases in the middle. The CDR3 has 12 amino acids. As DNA, the CDR3 is TGTGCCAGTACCAAAGGGACCACTGAAGCTTTCTTT. This translates into CASTKGTTEAFF.

A remark on this clonotype: A much more abundant neighbour one base away suggests this may be a read error. The final CDR3 position lacks the conserved phenylalanine or tryptophan, pointing to a likely read error. J is TRBJ2-7 and V is TRBV11-3; no definite D call. From germline, CDR1 is SGHNT and CDR2 YENEEA. CDR3 size: 13 residues. Trimming cost V 5 bases and J 6 bases, with 14 bases left between them. The CDR3 DNA reads TGTGCCAGCAGCATGGGCTTAGCCGGCGAGCAGTACCTC. Encoded protein: CASSMGLAGEQYL.

This clonotype was counted between two and nine times. This chain links TRBV12-3 or TRBV12-4 with TRBJ2-5; D unclear. The V and J ends lost 5 bases and 2 bases respectively, with 12 bases between them. CDR3 length: 14 amino acids. CDR3 in amino acids: CASSPSGQQETQYF. The CDR3 DNA reads TGTGCCAGCAGTCCCTCGGGCCAGCAAGAGACCCAGTACTTC.

This clonotype appeared a few times. This chain uses TRBV6-4 with TRBJ1-4, with D unclear. The CDR3 runs 13 residues. The germline V and J ends were trimmed by 5 bases and 12 bases, with 16 bases remaining between them. Germline V gene sequence: CDR1 MRHNA, CDR2 SNTAGT. The CDR3 here is CASSFPGAGQLFF. Here the CDR3 DNA reads TGTGCCAGCAGTTTCCCCGGTGCCGGGCAACTGTTTTTT.

This clonotype appeared a few times. The chain recombines TRBV27 with TRBJ2-7; D remains ambiguous. Trimming took 0 bases from V and 2 from J, leaving 14 bases between them. Germline loops: CDR1 MNHEY, CDR2 SMNVEV (reference sequence). This CDR3 comprises 16 residues. The chain's CDR3 is CASSLSSPRLTYEQYF. CDR3 nucleotide sequence: TGTGCCAGCAGTTTATCGTCTCCACGATTAACCTACGAGCAGTACTTC.

Concerning this clonotype: This could be a read error, since a much larger clone is one nucleotide away. V gene TRBV7-2 combines with J gene TRBJ2-7; 10 nucleotides line up with TRBD2. CDR1 and CDR2 from the germline V gene are SGHTA and FQGNSA. The trim removed 4 bases at V and 3 bases at J, leaving 6 bases unmatched. There are 15 residues in the CDR3. The CDR3 reads CASSSGGLAVYEQYF. The DNA of the CDR3 is TGTGCCAGCAGCTCAGGAGGACTAGCGGTCTACGAGCAGTACTTC.

This chain links TRBV7-9 with TRBJ2-5; D possibly corresponds to TRBD1 (5 bases). CDR3 size: 14 residues. V was pared by 5 bases and J by 9 bases, with 19 bases between. Per the germline V gene, CDR1 is SEHNR and CDR2 is FQNEAQ (reference sequence). The DNA for the CDR3 is TGTGCCAGCAGCAAAGGACAAGTCAATCAGCCCCAGTACTTC. Its protein product is CASSKGQVNQPQYF.

This rearrangement joins TRBV7-3 to TRBJ2-2; no clear D. From germline, CDR1 is SGHTA and CDR2 FQGTGA. The CDR3 is 15 residues long. Trimming removed 6 bases from V and 5 bases from J, with 16 bases in between. CDR3 DNA sequence: TGTGCCAGCAGTTACTCGAATGGGTTTACCGGGGAGCTGTTTTTT. Residues: CASSYSNGFTGELFF.

About this clonotype: A read error may produce the germline difference seen at one junction end. This sequence joins TRBV9 and TRBJ2-3; possible D gene TRBD2, 5 bases. CDR1 SGDLS and CDR2 YYNGEE come from the germline V gene. The CDR3 is 13 residues long. CDR3 loop: CASSLEAARKQYF. In DNA, the CDR3 is TGCGCCAGCAGCTTGGAGGCGGCACGCAAGCAGTATTTT.

This clonotype was detected a few times. V gene TRBV20-1 combines with J gene TRBJ2-2; 10 nucleotides agree with TRBD2. Trimming at V came to 1 base and at J to 7 bases, leaving 9 bases not matched to a gene. CDR1 and CDR2 (germline): DFQATT, SNEGSKA (reference sequence). This CDR3 has 16 amino acids. CDR3 nucleotide sequence: TGCAGTGCTAGAGCCAGCGGGAGGGCCGGAGGCGGGGAGCTGTTTTTT. Its translation is CSARASGRAGGGELFF.

The V call is TRBV29-1, the J call TRBJ2-5; perhaps TRBD1 as D (6 bases). Germline V gene data show CDR1 as SQVTM and CDR2 as ANQGSEA. The CDR3 is made up of 12 amino acids. Between the trimmed V and J ends, which lost 6 bases and 5 bases, there was a span of 13 bases. This CDR3 is CSVGGSAETQYF. CDR3 coding DNA: TGCAGCGTAGGGGGAAGTGCGGAGACCCAGTACTTC.

The chain employs TRBV12-3 or TRBV12-4 and TRBJ1-4; tentatively, D is TRBD1 (5 bases). The germline V and J ends were trimmed by 6 bases and 5 bases, with 10 bases remaining between them. CDR3 length: 13 residues. The chain's CDR3 is CASRGTVNEKLFF. The CDR3 region has the DNA TGTGCCAGCAGGGGGACGGTAAATGAAAAACTGTTTTTT.

The chain combines TRBV5-1 with TRBJ2-7, with D perhaps TRBD2 (5 bases). The CDR3 runs to 14 residues. Germline loops: CDR1 SGHRS, CDR2 YFSETQ. The V and J ends lost 0 bases and 2 bases respectively, with 9 bases between them. The CDR3 loop reads CASSLAPGAYEQYF. The CDR3 nucleotides read TGCGCCAGCAGCTTGGCCCCCGGGGCCTACGAGCAGTACTTC.

The chain employs TRBV4-1 and TRBJ1-5; TRBD1 aligns across 7 bases. V shed 1 base, J shed 4 bases, and the junction held 4 bases outside the gene matches. Germline V CDR1 and CDR2: MGHRA, YSYEKL. CDR3 length: 15 amino acids. The CDR3 nucleotides are TGCGCCAGCAGCCAAGGGGACAGCCCAAATCAGCCCCAGCATTTT. Amino acids: CASSQGDSPNQPQHF.

A note on this clonotype: Given the absence of the conserved phenylalanine or tryptophan at the CDR3 end, a read error is likely. The rearrangement links TRBV7-3 to TRBJ2-5; the D gene is possibly TRBD1 (6 bases). This CDR3 is built from 14 residues. Germline CDR1 is SGHTA and CDR2 is FQGTGA. CDR3 amino acids: CASSLTGTKETQYL. In DNA form, the CDR3 reads TGCGCCAGCAGCTTGACCGGGACAAAAGAGACCCAGTACCTC.

The rearrangement uses TRBV5-1 and TRBJ1-1; 7 nucleotides agree with TRBD1. V lost 1 base to trimming and J lost 4 bases; unmatched junction nucleotides: 4. Germline CDR1 is SGHRS and CDR2 is YFSETQ. CDR3 length: 14 amino acids. The CDR3 sequence: CASSLRTGVTEAFF. The CDR3 nucleotides read TGCGCCAGCAGCTTGAGGACAGGCGTCACTGAAGCTTTCTTT. Complete variable domain (other parts from reference TRBV5-1 and TRBJ1-1): KAGVTQTPRYLIKTRGQQVTLSCSPISGHRSVSWYQQTPGQGLQFLFEYFSETQRNKGNFPGRFSGRQFSNSRSEMNVSTLELGDSALYLCASSLRTGVTEAFFGQGTRLTVV.

This rearrangement joins TRBV10-3 to TRBJ1-4; D not resolved. V was clipped by 3 bases and J by 6 bases, with 11 bases between them. The CDR3 runs 14 residues. Germline CDR1 is ENHRY and CDR2 is SYGVKD. The CDR3, as DNA: TGTGCCATCAGTGACACTGGCTCTGATGAAAAACTGTTTTTT. This encodes CAISDTGSDEKLFF.

Comments on this clonotype: An end of the junction differs from the germline gene, which may be a read error. This rearrangement joins TRBV5-5 to TRBJ2-5, with TRBD1 matching 10 bases. The tail of the sequence fits TRBJ2-7 better, so the J call may be wrong. The V gene's germline CDR1 is SGHKS and CDR2 YYEKEE (reference sequence). CDR3 length: 13 amino acids. CDR3 DNA sequence: TGTGCCAACAGCAGGGGACAGGGGTACGAGCAGTACTTC. It specifies CANSRGQGYEQYF.

This clonotype was detected ten times or more. The junction and the germline gene differ at one end; a read error may be behind it. The chain combines TRBV20-1 with TRBJ2-5, with D perhaps TRBD1 or TRBD2 (5 bases each). Germline V gene lookup returns CDR1 DFQATT and CDR2 SNEGSKA (reference sequence). This CDR3 is 13 amino acids long. This CDR3 is CSAPGRDQETQYF. The CDR3 coding sequence is TGCAGTGCTCCAGGCAGGGACCAGGAGACCCAGTACTTC.

With regard to this clonotype: One end of the junction varies from germline; a read error may be responsible. This chain joins TRBV7-3 and TRBJ2-5, with 7 nucleotides matching TRBD1. The CDR3 loop spans 12 amino acids. The germline V gene has CDR1 SGHTA and CDR2 FQGTGA. In nucleotides, the CDR3 is TGTGCCAGCAGCGACACAGGGGAGACCCAGCACTTC. It yields the protein CASSDTGETQHF.

This clonotype came up many times. J is TRBJ2-5 and V is TRBV25-1; 11 positions agree with TRBD2. The CDR3 contains 15 residues. CDR1 MGHDK and CDR2 SYGVNS come from the germline V gene. The J segment lost 7 bases and the V segment lost 2 bases, leaving 6 bases of the junction unmatched. In DNA form, the CDR3 reads TGTGCCAGCAGTGAAGGGACTAGCGGCACGGGGACCCAGTACTTC. This sequence encodes CASSEGTSGTGTQYF.